A single sample is the source of the 15 T cell receptor beta chains below, sequenced in a study of blood T cell repertoires in COVID-19. Only in-frame clones appear in the TCRdb table, and some are missing; sequencing was by immunoSEQ multiplex PCR. The sample lists 150,000 to 200,000 clones, 80% to 90% occurring once. What was sequenced was peripheral blood. The origin of the receptors is a woman aged 55 to 70 with COVID-19, enrolled during active disease.

This clone appeared a few times. V and J are TRBV2 and TRBJ1-2; 7 positions match TRBD1. Germline CDR1 is SNHLY and CDR2 is FYNNEI. The CDR3 extends over 13 amino acids. V was clipped by 6 bases and J by 3 bases; unmatched bases: 4. CDR3 bases: TGTGCCAGCAGACCTGGGACAGACTATGGCTACACCTTC. It specifies CASRPGTDYGYTF.

J is TRBJ2-4 and V is TRBV24-1; TRBD1 matches 8 bases. The trim removed 3 bases at V and 3 bases at J, leaving 6 bases unmatched. Germline CDR1 is KGHDR and CDR2 is SFDVKD. This CDR3 has 16 amino acids. CDR3 residues: CATSDPGGSDKNIQYF. The CDR3 region has the DNA TGTGCCACCAGTGATCCAGGGGGCTCGGACAAAAACATTCAGTACTTC.

As regards this clone: At one boundary the junction diverges from the germline segment, which might be a read error. J is TRBJ1-4 and V is TRBV27; D not resolved. Germline V CDR1 and CDR2: MNHEY, SMNVEV (reference sequence). The CDR3 is 16 amino acids. The DNA for the CDR3 is TGTGCCAGCAGTTTGGGTCCTCTTAGGAAAAGGAGGACCCCGTTCTTT. Amino acid sequence: CASSLGPLRKRRTPFF.

Only a few counts were recorded for this clone. The chain links TRBV5-4 to TRBJ2-7; 9 bases are shared with TRBD2. CDR1 is SGHNT, CDR2 YYREEE, per germline (reference sequence). After removal of 0 bases from V and 5 bases from J, the junction contained 3 bases not matched to a gene. This CDR3 comprises 14 residues. Written as DNA, the CDR3 is TGTGCCAGCAGCTTGGGGGTAGCGGGAGACGAGCAGTACTTC. Translated, it gives CASSLGVAGDEQYF.

This clone was observed once. The chain is built from TRBV6-2 or TRBV6-3 and TRBJ2-7; 7 nucleotides align to TRBD2. The CDR3 sequence is 16 residues long. Germline trimming cut 0 bases from V and 2 bases from J; bases unmatched to any gene: 7. Germline CDR1 MNHEY, CDR2 SVGEGT. CDR3 bases: TGTGCCAGCAGTTACTCCCCTGGGGGAGGGCCCTACGAGCAGTACTTC. This codes for CASSYSPGGGPYEQYF.

This clone occurred once. The chain has TRBV19 and TRBJ1-6; TRBD1 matches at 9 bases. The V and J ends lost 6 bases and 7 bases, in that order; junction bases with no gene match: 10. The CDR3 length is 16 residues. The V gene's germline CDR1 is LNHDA and CDR2 SQIVND (reference sequence). Written as DNA, the CDR3 is TGTGCCAGTAGCCCCATGGTCGGACAGGGGAATTCACCCCTCCACTTT. It is translated as CASSPMVGQGNSPLHF.

This clone has only a few counts. The chain has TRBV4-3 and TRBJ2-1; D perhaps matches TRBD1 (5 bases). The CDR3 loop spans 18 amino acids. V was clipped by 0 bases and J by 11 bases, with 26 bases between them. Germline V CDR1 and CDR2: LGHNA, YSLEER. The CDR3 sequence: CASSQEGVFLGANAKQFF. As DNA, the CDR3 is TGCGCCAGCAGCCAAGAAGGGGTTTTTTTAGGGGCCAACGCAAAGCAGTTCTTC.

This clone was seen only a few times. This chain connects TRBV7-2 to TRBJ1-2; no firm D call. The CDR3 has 15 residues. Trimming stripped 5 bases from V and 4 bases from J, with 17 bases between. The germline V gene has CDR1 SGHTA and CDR2 FQGNSA. The CDR3 sequence is CASSPPGNLFYGYTF. The CDR3 region has the DNA TGTGCCAGCAGCCCCCCCGGGAATTTATTCTATGGCTACACCTTC.

This clone occurred a few times. The chain joins TRBV28 to TRBJ1-1; no clear D. Looked up from germline, CDR1 is MDHEN and CDR2 is SYDVKM. Trimming shortened V by 5 bases and J by 0 bases, and 19 bases separated the two germline ends. This CDR3 region has 17 residues. CDR3 DNA: TGTGCCAGCAGTCCCCACCTTGGGAGGCCTGTGAACACTGAAGCTTTCTTT. It specifies CASSPHLGRPVNTEAFF.

This clone showed up just once. The identical CDR3 is also encoded by other nucleotide sequences in the sample. The chain combines TRBV5-1 with TRBJ2-1, with D perhaps matching TRBD2 (6 bases). Germline V gives CDR1 SGHRS, CDR2 YFSETQ. This CDR3 has 16 residues. The V end was cut by 0 bases, the J end by 0 bases, with 10 bases between. In nucleotides, the CDR3 is TGCGCCAGCAGCTTGGTAGCCGGGGGCTCCTACAATGAGCAGTTCTTC. It translates to CASSLVAGGSYNEQFF.

The chain links TRBV6-5 to TRBJ1-4; no clear D. The CDR3 is 15 amino acids. Germline CDR1 MNHEY, CDR2 SVGAGI. Deletions cut 2 bases from V and 8 bases from J, with 15 bases between. The CDR3 sequence: CASSYGPPREEKLFF. Here the CDR3 DNA reads TGTGCCAGCAGTTACGGGCCCCCTCGCGAGGAAAAACTGTTTTTT.

The chain uses TRBV30 and TRBJ1-1; D may be TRBD1 (6 bases). V was cut by 5 bases and J by 1 base, with 11 bases left in between. The CDR3 consists of 13 residues. Per germline, CDR1 GTSNPN and CDR2 SVGIG (reference sequence). CDR3 residues: CAWDPDRNTEAFF. The CDR3 DNA follows: TGTGCCTGGGACCCGGACAGGAACACTGAAGCTTTCTTT.

Only one count was recorded for this clone. The chain uses TRBV7-3 and TRBJ2-7; TRBD2 matches at 7 bases. CDR1 and CDR2 (germline): SGHTA, FQGTGA. The CDR3 is 14 amino acids. V was pared by 1 base and J by 6 bases, with 6 bases of the junction left unmatched. The CDR3, as DNA: TGTGCCAGCAGCTTAAAGGCGGGAGAGGGCGAGCAGTACTTC. Its translation: CASSLKAGEGEQYF. Complete variable domain (other parts from reference TRBV7-3 and TRBJ2-7): GAGVSQTPSNKVTEKGKYVELRCDPISGHTALYWYRQSLGQGPEFLIYFQGTGAADDSGLPNDRFFAVRPEGSVSTLKIQRTERGDSAVYLCASSLKAGEGEQYFGPGTRLTVT.

The rearrangement uses TRBV6-4 and TRBJ2-2, with TRBD2 as a possible D gene (6 bases). The CDR3 spans 14 residues. V was shortened by 4 bases and J by 0 bases, with 6 bases between the two germline ends. The germline gives CDR1 MRHNA, CDR2 SNTAGT. The CDR3 nucleotides are TGTGCCAGCAGTGGACTAGCGAACACCGGGGAGCTGTTTTTT. It encodes CASSGLANTGELFF.

The V and J genes are TRBV20-1 and TRBJ2-5; no clear D. V was shortened by 4 bases and J by 5 bases, with 8 bases between the two germline ends. The CDR3 runs 11 residues. Germline CDR1 reads DFQATT; CDR2 reads SNEGSKA (reference sequence). CDR3 nucleotide sequence: TGCAGTGCTAAACGAGCGGAGACCCAGTACTTC. It encodes CSAKRAETQYF.